This T cell receptor beta chain was sequenced for a study of identical twins. Regarding the study as a whole: Analyses of zero insertions could be partly confounded by invariant MAIT and iNKT cells.

This clonotype has only a few counts. The antigen is not known. A universal primer site arose from template switching, and cDNA bore unique molecular identifiers. TCRdb re-derived calls from the 5' RACE reads in MiXCR, one entry per CDR3 protein. The sample gives roughly 1,500,000 distinct CDR3 sequences, around 33% of which show up once; 0.25% to 0.3% is in the top ten. From germline, CDR1 is LGHDT and CDR2 YNNKEL (reference sequence). There are 17 residues in the CDR3. V lost 1 base, J lost 6 bases, and 11 bases stayed unmatched. The TCR originated in a newborn girl in good health. The chain is built from TRBV3-1 and TRBJ1-5; 8 bases are shared with TRBD1. The sample consisted of cord blood. The CDR3 loop is CASSQGLTTGAGQPQHF. The CDR3 DNA is TGTGCCAGCAGCCAAGGCTTAACGACAGGGGCCGGTCAGCCCCAGCATTTT.